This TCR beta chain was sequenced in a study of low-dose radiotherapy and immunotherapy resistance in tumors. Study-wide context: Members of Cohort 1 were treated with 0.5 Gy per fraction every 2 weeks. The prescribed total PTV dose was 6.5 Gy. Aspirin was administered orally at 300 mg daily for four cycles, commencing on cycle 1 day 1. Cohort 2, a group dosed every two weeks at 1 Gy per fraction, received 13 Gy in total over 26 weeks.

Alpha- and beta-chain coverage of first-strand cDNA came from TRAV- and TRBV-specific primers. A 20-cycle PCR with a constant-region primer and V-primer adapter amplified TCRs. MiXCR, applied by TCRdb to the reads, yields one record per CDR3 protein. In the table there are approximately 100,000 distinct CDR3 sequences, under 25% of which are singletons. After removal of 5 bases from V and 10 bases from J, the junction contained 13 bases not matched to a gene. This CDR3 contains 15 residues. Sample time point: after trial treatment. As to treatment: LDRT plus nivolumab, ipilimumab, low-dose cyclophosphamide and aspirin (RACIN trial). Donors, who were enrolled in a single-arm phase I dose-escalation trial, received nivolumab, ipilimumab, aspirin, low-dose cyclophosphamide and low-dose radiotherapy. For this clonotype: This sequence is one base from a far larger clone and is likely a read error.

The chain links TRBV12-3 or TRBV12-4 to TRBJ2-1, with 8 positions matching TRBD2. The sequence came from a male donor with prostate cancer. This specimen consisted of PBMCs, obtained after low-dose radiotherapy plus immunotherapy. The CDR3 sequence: CASSDPNRGGPEQFF. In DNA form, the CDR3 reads TGTGCCAGCAGTGACCCGAATCGCGGGGGGCCCGAGCAGTTCTTC.